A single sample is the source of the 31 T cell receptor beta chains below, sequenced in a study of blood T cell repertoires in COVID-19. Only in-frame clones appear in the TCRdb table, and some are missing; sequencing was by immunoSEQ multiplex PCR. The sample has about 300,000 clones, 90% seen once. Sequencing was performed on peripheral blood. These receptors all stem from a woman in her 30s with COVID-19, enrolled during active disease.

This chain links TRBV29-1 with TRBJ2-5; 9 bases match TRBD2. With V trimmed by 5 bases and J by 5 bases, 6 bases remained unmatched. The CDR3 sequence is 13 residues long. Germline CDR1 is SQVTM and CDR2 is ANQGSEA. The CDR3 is CSVTGTSFETQYF. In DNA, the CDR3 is TGCAGCGTTACCGGGACTAGCTTCGAGACCCAGTACTTC.

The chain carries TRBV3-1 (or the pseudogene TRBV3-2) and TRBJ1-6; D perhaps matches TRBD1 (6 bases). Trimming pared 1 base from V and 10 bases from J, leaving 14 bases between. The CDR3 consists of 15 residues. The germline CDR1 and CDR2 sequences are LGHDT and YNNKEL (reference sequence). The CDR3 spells CASSQARGASSPLHF. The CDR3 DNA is TGTGCCAGCAGCCAAGCACGGGGGGCTTCCTCACCCCTCCACTTT.

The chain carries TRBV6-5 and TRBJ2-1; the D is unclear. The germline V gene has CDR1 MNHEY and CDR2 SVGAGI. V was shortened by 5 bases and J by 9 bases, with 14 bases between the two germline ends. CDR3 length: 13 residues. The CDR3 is CASSPSVIVEQFF. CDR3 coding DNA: TGTGCCAGCAGTCCGTCGGTGATAGTTGAGCAGTTCTTC.

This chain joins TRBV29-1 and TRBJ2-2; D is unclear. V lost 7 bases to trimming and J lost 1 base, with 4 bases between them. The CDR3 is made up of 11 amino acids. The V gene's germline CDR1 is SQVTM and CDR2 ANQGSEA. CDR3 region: CSAWNTGELFF. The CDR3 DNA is TGCAGCGCCTGGAACACCGGGGAGCTGTTTTTT.

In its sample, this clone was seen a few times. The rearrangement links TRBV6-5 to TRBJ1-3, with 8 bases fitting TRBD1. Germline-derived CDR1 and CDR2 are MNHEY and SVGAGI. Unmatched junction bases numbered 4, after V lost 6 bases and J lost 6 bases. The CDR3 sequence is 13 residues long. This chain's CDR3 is CASRGTGSNTIYF. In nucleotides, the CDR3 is TGTGCCAGCAGAGGGACAGGTTCAAACACCATATATTTT.

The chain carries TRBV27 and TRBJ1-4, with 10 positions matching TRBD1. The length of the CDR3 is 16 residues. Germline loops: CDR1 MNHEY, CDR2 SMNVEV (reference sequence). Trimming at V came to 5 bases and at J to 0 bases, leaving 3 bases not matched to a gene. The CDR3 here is CASSRGQGATNEKLFF. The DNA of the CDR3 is TGTGCCAGCAGTCGCGGACAGGGGGCAACTAATGAAAAACTGTTTTTT.

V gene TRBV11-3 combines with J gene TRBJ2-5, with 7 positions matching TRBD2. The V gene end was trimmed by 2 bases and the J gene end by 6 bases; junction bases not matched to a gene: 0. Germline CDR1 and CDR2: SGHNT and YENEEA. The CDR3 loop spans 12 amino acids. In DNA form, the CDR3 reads TGTGCCAGCAGCTTAAGCGGGAAGACCCAGTACTTC. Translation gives CASSLSGKTQYF. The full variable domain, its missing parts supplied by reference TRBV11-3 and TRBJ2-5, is EAGVVQSPRYKIIEKKQPVAFWCNPISGHNTLYWYLQNLGQGPELLIRYENEEAVDDSQLPKDRFSAERLKGVDSTLKIQPAELGDSAVYLCASSLSGKTQYFGPGTRLLVL.

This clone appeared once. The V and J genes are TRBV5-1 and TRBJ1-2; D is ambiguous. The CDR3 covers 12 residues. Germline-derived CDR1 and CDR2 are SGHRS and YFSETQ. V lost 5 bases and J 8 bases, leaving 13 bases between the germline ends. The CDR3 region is CASRTTNGGYTF. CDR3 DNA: TGCGCCAGCAGAACTACCAACGGGGGCTACACCTTC.

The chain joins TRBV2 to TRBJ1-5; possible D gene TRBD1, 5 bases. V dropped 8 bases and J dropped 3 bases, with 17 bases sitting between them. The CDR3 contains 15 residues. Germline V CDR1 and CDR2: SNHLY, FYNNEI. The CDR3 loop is CASRKGRGDNQPQHF. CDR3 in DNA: TGTGCCAGCCGAAAGGGGCGGGGCGACAATCAGCCCCAGCATTTT.

For the CDR3, the DNA is TGTGCCAGCACCTCCCGGGACAGACCAAACTATGGCTACACCTTC. Residues: CASTSRDRPNYGYTF. The chain employs TRBV28 and TRBJ1-2; 7 bases are a match to TRBD1. The ends lost 7 bases at V and 2 bases at J; junction bases unmatched: 10. This CDR3 has 15 residues. Germline CDR1 MDHEN, CDR2 SYDVKM.

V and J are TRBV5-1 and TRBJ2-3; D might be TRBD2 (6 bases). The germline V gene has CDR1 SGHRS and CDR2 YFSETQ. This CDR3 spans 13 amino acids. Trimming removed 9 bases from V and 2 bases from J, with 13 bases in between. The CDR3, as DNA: TGCGCCACTCGGGACTTCAACACAGATACGCAGTATTTT. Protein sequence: CATRDFNTDTQYF.

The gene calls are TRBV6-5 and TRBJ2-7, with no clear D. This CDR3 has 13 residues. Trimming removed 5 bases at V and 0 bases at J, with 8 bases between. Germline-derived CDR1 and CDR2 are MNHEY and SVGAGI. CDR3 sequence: CASSPRSSYEQYF. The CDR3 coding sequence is TGTGCCAGCAGTCCTCGGTCCTCCTACGAGCAGTACTTC.

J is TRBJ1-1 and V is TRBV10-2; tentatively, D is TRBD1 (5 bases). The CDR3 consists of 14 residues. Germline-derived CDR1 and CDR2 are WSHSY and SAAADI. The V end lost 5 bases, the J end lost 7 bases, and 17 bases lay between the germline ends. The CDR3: CASSRLGEAIEAFF. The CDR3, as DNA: TGCGCCAGCAGTCGGTTGGGGGAGGCGATTGAAGCTTTCTTT.

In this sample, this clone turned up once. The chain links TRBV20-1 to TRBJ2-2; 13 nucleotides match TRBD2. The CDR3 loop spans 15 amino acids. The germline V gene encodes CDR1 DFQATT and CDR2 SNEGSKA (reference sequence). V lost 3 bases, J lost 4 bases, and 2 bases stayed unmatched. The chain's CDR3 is CSASRTSGSTGELFF. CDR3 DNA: TGCAGTGCTAGTCGGACTAGCGGGAGCACCGGGGAGCTGTTTTTT.

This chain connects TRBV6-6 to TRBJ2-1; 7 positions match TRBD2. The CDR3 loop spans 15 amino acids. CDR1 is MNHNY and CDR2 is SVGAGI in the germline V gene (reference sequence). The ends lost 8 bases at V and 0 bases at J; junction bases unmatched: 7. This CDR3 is CASVMRTSSYNEQFF. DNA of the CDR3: TGTGCCAGCGTTATGAGGACTAGCTCCTACAATGAGCAGTTCTTC.

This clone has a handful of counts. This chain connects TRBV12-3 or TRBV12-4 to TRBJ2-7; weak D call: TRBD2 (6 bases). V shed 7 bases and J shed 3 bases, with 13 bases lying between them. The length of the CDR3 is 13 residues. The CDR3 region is CASTSSANYEQYF. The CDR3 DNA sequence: TGTGCCAGCACCTCTAGCGCTAACTACGAGCAGTACTTC.

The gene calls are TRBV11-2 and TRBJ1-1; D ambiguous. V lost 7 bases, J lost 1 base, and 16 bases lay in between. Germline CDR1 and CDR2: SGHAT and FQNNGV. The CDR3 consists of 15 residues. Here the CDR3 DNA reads TGTGCCAGCATACCCTCTATGGCAGGGAACACTGAAGCTTTCTTT. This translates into CASIPSMAGNTEAFF.

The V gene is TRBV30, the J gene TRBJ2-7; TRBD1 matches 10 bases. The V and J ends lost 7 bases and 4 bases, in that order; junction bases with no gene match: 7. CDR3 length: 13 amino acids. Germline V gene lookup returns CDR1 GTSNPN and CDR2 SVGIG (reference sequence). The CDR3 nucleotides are TGTGCCTCGACCCCGGGACAGGGGTACGAGCAGTACTTC. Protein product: CASTPGQGYEQYF.

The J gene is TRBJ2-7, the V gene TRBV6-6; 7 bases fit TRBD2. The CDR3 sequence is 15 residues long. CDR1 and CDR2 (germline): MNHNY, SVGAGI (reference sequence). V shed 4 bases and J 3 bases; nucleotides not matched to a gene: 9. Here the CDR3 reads CASSFRREPLYEQYF. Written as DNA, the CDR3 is TGTGCCAGCAGTTTTCGGCGGGAGCCCCTCTACGAGCAGTACTTC.

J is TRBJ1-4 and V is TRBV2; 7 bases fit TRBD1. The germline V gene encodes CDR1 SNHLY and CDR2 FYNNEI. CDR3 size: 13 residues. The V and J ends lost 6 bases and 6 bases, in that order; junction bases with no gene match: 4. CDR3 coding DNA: TGTGCCAGCAGCCGGGACAGCTATGAAAAACTGTTTTTT. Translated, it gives CASSRDSYEKLFF.

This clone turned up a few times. The CDR3 is CASSLVGRVVSSTEAFF. DNA of the CDR3: TGCGCCAGCAGCTTGGTCGGCAGGGTCGTGTCAAGTACTGAAGCTTTCTTT. V usage is TRBV5-1 and J usage is TRBJ1-1; D may be TRBD1 (5 bases). Looked up from germline, CDR1 is SGHRS and CDR2 is YFSETQ. With 0 bases removed from V and 5 bases from J, the gap between germline ends came to 20 bases. The CDR3 is 17 residues long.

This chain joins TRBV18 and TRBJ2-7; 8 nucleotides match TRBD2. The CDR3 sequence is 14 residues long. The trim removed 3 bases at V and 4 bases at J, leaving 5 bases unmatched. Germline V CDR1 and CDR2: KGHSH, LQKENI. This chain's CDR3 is CASSPPGLVYEQYF. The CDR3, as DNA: TGTGCCAGCTCACCCCCGGGACTAGTTTACGAGCAGTACTTC.

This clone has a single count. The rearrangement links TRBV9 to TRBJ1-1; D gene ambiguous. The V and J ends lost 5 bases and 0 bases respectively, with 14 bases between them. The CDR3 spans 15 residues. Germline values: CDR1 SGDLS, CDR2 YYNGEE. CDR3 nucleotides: TGTGCCAGCAGACCTAGAGGTCCGATGAACACTGAAGCTTTCTTT. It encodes CASRPRGPMNTEAFF.

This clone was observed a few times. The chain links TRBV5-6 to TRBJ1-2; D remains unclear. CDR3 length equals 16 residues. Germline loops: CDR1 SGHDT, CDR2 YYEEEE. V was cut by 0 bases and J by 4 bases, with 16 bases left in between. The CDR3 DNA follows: TGTGCCAGCAGCTTGGCCGAGGCCAGTCCTGGCTATGGCTACACCTTC. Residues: CASSLAEASPGYGYTF.

CDR3 coding DNA: TGTGCCACCAGGACAGGGGCATCCTACGAGCAGTACTTC. It translates to CATRTGASYEQYF. V is TRBV12-3 or TRBV12-4 and J is TRBJ2-7; TRBD1 agrees at 9 bases. The CDR3 is 13 amino acids. After removal of 10 bases from V and 1 base from J, the junction contained 5 bases not matched to a gene.

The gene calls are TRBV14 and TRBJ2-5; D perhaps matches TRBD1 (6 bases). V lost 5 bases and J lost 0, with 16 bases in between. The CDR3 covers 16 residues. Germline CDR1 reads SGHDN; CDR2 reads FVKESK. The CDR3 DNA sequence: TGTGCCAGCAGCACACGTACAGGGAACAACCAAGAGACCCAGTACTTC. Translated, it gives CASSTRTGNNQETQYF.

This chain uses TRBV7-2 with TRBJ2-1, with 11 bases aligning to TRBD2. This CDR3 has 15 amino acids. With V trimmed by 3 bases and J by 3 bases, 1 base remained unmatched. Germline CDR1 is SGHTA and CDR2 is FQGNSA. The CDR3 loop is CASSFTSGGYNEQFF. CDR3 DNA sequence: TGTGCCAGCAGCTTTACTAGCGGGGGCTACAATGAGCAGTTCTTC.

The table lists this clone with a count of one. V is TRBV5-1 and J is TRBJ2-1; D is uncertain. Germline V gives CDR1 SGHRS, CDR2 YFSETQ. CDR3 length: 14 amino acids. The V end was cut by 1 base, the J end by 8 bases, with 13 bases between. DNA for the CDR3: TGCGCCAGCAGCTTGCGAGACTTATTCTATGAGCAGTTCTTC. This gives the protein CASSLRDLFYEQFF.

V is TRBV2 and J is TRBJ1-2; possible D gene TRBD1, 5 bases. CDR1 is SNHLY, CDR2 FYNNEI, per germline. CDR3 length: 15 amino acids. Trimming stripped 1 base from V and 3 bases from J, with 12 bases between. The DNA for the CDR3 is TGTGCCAGCAGTGAAGGCGGACGGGGGGACTATGGCTACACCTTC. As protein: CASSEGGRGDYGYTF.

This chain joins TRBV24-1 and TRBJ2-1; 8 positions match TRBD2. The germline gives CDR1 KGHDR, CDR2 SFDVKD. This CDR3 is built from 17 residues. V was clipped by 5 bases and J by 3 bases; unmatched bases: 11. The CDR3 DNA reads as TGTGCCACCAGTGCTAGCCGCGGGGGGCTTGGCTACAATGAGCAGTTCTTC. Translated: CATSASRGGLGYNEQFF.

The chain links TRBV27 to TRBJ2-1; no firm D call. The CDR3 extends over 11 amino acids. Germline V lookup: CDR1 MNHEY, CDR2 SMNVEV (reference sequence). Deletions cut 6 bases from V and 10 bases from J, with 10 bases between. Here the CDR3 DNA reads TGTGCCAGCAGGTGGCACCTGGAGCAGTTCTTC. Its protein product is CASRWHLEQFF.